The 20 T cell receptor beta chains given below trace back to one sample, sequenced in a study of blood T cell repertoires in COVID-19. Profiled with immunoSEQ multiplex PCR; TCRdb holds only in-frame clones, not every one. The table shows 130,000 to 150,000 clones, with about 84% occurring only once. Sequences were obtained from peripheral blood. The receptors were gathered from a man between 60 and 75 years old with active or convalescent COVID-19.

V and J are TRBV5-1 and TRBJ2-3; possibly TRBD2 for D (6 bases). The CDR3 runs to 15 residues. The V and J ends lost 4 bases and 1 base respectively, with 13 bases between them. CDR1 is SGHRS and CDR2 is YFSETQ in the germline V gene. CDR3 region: CASSVARERTDTQYF. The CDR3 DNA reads TGCGCCAGCAGCGTGGCCCGGGAGCGCACAGATACGCAGTATTTT.

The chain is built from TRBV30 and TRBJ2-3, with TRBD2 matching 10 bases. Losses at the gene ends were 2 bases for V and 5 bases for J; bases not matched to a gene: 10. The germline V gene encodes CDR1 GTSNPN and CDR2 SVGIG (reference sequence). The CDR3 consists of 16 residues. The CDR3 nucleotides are TGTGCCTGGAGTCGGAGGACTAGCGGAGTGGGAGATACGCAGTATTTT. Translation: CAWSRRTSGVGDTQYF.

The CDR3 loop is CATRPGLETYEQYF. CDR3 DNA: TGTGCCACCCGACCGGGACTAGAGACCTACGAGCAGTACTTC. The chain recombines TRBV19 with TRBJ2-7, with 8 bases fitting TRBD2. With 10 bases clipped from V and 2 bases from J, the junction kept 10 bases outside the gene matches. Germline assignment: CDR1 LNHDA and CDR2 SQIVND (reference sequence). This CDR3 comprises 14 residues.

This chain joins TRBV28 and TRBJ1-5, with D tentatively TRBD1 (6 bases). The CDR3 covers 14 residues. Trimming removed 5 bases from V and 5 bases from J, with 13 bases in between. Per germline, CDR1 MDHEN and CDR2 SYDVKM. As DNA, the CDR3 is TGTGCCAGCAGTCCAGGGGCAGGGGATCAGCCCCAGCATTTT. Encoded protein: CASSPGAGDQPQHF.

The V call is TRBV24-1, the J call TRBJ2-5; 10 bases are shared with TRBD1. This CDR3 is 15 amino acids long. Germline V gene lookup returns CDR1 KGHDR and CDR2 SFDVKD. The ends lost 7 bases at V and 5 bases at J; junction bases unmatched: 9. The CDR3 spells CATSDRDRGWETQYF. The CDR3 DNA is TGTGCCACCAGCGACAGGGACAGGGGTTGGGAGACCCAGTACTTC.

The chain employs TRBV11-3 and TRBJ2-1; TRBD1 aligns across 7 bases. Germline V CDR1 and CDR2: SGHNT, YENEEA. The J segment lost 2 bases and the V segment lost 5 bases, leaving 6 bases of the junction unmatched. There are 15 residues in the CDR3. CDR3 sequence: CASSPTGDTYNEQFF. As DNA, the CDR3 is TGTGCCAGCAGCCCCACAGGGGACACCTACAATGAGCAGTTCTTC.

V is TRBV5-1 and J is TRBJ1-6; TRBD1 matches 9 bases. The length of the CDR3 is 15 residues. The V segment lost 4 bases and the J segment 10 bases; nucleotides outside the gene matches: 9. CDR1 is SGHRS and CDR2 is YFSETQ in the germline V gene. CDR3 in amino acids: CASSRDGQGNSPLHF. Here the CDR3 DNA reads TGCGCCAGCAGCCGCGACGGACAGGGGAACTCACCCCTCCACTTT. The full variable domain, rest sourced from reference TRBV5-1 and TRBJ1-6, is KAGVTQTPRYLIKTRGQQVTLSCSPISGHRSVSWYQQTPGQGLQFLFEYFSETQRNKGNFPGRFSGRQFSNSRSEMNVSTLELGDSALYLCASSRDGQGNSPLHFGNGTRLTVT.

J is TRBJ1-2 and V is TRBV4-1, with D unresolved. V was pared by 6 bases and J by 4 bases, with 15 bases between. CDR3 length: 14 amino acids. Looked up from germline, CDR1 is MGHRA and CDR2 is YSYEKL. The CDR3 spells CASRSTGSRYGYTF. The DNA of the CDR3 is TGCGCCAGCAGGTCTACGGGAAGTCGCTATGGCTACACCTTC.

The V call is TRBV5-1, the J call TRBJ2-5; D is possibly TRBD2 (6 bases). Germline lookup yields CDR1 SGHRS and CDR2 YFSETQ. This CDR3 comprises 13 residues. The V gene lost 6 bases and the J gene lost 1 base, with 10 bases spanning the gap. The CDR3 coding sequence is TGCGCCAGCAACCAAGCGGGCCAAGAGACCCAGTACTTC. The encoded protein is CASNQAGQETQYF. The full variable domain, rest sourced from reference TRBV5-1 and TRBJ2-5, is KAGVTQTPRYLIKTRGQQVTLSCSPISGHRSVSWYQQTPGQGLQFLFEYFSETQRNKGNFPGRFSGRQFSNSRSEMNVSTLELGDSALYLCASNQAGQETQYFGPGTRLLVL.

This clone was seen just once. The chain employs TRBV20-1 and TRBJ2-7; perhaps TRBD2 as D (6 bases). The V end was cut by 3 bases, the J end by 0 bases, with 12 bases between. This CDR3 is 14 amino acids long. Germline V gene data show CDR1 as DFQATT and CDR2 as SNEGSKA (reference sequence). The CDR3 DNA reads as TGCAGTGCTAGTGACGGGAGAGGCTCCTACGAGCAGTACTTC. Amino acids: CSASDGRGSYEQYF.

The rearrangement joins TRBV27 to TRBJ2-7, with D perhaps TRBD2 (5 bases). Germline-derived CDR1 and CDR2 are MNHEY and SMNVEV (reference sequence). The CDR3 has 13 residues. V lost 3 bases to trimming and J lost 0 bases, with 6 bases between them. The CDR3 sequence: CASSLDFSYEQYF. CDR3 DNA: TGTGCCAGCAGTTTGGACTTCTCCTACGAGCAGTACTTC.

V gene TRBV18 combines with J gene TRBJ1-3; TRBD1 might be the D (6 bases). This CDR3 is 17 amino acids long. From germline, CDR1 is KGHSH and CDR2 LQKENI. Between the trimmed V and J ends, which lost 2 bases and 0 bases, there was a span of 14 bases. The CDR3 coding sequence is TGTGCCAGCTCACCAAGAGGACAGTCGAACTCTGGAAACACCATATATTTT. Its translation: CASSPRGQSNSGNTIYF.

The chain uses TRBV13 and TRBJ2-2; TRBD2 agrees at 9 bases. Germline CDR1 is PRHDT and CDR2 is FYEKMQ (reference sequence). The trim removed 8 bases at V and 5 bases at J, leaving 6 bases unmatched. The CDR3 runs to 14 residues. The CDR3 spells CASLLAGYTGELFF. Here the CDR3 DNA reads TGTGCCAGCCTGCTAGCGGGGTATACCGGGGAGCTGTTTTTT.

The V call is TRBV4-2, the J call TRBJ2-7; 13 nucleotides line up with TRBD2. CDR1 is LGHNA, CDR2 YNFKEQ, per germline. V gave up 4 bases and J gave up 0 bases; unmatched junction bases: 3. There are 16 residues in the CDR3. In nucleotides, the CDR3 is TGTGCCAGCAGCCTAGGGACTAGCGGGGACTCCTACGAGCAGTACTTC. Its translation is CASSLGTSGDSYEQYF.

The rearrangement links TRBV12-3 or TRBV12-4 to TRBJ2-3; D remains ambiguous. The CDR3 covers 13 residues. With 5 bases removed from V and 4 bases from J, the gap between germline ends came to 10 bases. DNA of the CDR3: TGTGCCAGCAGTCTACGAAGCGCAGATACGCAGTATTTT. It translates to CASSLRSADTQYF.

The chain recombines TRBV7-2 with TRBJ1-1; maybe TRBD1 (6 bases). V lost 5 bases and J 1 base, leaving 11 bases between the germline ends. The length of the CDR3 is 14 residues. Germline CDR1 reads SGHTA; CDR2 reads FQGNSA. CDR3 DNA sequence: TGTGCCAGCAGCGCACAGGGCCCGAACACTGAAGCTTTCTTT. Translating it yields CASSAQGPNTEAFF. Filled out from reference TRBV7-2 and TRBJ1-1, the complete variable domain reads GAGVSQSPSNKVTEKGKDVELRCDPISGHTALYWYRQSLGQGLEFLIYFQGNSAPDKSGLPSDRFSAERTGGSVSTLTIQRTQQEDSAVYLCASSAQGPNTEAFFGQGTRLTVV.

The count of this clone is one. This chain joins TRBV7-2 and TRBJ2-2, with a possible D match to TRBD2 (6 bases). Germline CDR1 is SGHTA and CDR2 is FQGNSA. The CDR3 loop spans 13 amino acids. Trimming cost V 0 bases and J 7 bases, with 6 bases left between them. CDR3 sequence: CASSLAGGGELFF. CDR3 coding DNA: TGTGCCAGCAGCTTAGCGGGGGGCGGGGAGCTGTTTTTT.

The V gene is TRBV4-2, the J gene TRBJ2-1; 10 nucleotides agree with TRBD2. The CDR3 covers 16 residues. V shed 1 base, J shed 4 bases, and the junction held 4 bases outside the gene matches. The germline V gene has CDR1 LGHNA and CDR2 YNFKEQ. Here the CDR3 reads CASSQGSSGSYNEQFF. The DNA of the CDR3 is TGTGCCAGCAGCCAAGGTTCTAGCGGGAGTTACAATGAGCAGTTCTTC.

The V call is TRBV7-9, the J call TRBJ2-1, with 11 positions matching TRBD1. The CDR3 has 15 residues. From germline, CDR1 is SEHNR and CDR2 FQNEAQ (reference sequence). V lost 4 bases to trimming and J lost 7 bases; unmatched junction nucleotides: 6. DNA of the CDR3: TGTGCCAGCAGCTCCCGGGACAGGGGGACTAATGAGCAGTTCTTC. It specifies CASSSRDRGTNEQFF.

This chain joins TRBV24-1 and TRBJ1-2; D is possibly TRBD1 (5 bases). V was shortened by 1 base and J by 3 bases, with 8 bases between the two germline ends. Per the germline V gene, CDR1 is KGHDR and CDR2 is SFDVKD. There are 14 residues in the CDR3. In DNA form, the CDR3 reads TGTGCCACCAGTGATTTAGGCAGGGACTATGGCTACACCTTC. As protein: CATSDLGRDYGYTF.